The rows below give T cell receptor beta chains drawn from one sample of a study of blood T cells in healthy people across ages. Each CDR3 protein is one row after TCRdb ran MiXCR on the 5' RACE reads. This table holds about 1.4 million distinct CDR3 sequences, roughly 60% found once. Sequenced input: blood. All receptors come from a man aged 18 to 29 in good health. The CDR3 runs from the conserved cysteine through the conserved F or W. A D gene is named only where the DNA matches it firmly. Some rows mark clone size as missing; the rest say once, few, many or name a class of expanded clone.

V gene: TRBV7-9
D gene: -
J gene: -
clone size: -
CDR3 protein: CASSPEATRETQYF

V gene: TRBV5-1
D gene: -
J gene: TRBJ2-5
clone size: -
CDR3 protein: CASSLQVLPQETQYF

V gene: TRBV29-1
D gene: TRBD1
J gene: TRBJ2-1
clone size: -
CDR3 protein: CSAWTGSSYNEQFF

V gene: TRBV11-3
D gene: TRBD2
J gene: TRBJ2-3
clone size: -
CDR3 protein: CASAGVTDTQYF

V gene: TRBV25-1
D gene: -
J gene: TRBJ2-7
clone size: -
CDR3 protein: CASSQPSVGRAGEQYF

V gene: TRBV20-1
D gene: TRBD1
J gene: TRBJ2-7
clone size: -
CDR3 protein: CSAASDRAYEQYF

V gene: TRBV5-1
D gene: -
J gene: TRBJ2-3
clone size: -
CDR3 protein: CASSLAQGGTDTQYF

V gene: TRBV27
D gene: TRBD1
J gene: TRBJ2-7
clone size: -
CDR3 protein: CASGNRGKYEQYF

V gene: TRBV20-1
D gene: -
J gene: TRBJ2-6
clone size: -
CDR3 protein: CSAKADIPGANVLTF

V gene: TRBV20-1
D gene: -
J gene: -
clone size: -
CDR3 protein: CSARDLGGQVETQYF

V gene: TRBV5-1
D gene: -
J gene: -
clone size: -
CDR3 protein: CASSLGTGTIEQYF

V gene: TRBV4-1
D gene: TRBD2
J gene: TRBJ2-5
clone size: -
CDR3 protein: CASSQGPSGRSETQYF

V gene: TRBV7-2
D gene: TRBD2
J gene: TRBJ2-7
clone size: -
CDR3 protein: CASSPGGGGATYEQYF

V gene: TRBV7-6
D gene: -
J gene: TRBJ2-3
clone size: -
CDR3 protein: CASRYSLGTDTQYF

V gene: TRBV20-1
D gene: -
J gene: TRBJ2-1
clone size: -
CDR3 protein: CSASLVNERFF

V gene: TRBV25-1
D gene: TRBD2
J gene: TRBJ2-3
clone size: -
CDR3 protein: CASTSGDYTDTQYF

V gene: TRBV10-2
D gene: -
J gene: -
clone size: -
CDR3 protein: CASSFLGESYEQYF

V gene: TRBV20-1
D gene: TRBD2
J gene: TRBJ2-1
clone size: few
CDR3 protein: CSGRIRSGSPYNEQFF

V gene: TRBV12-3/TRBV12-4
D gene: TRBD1
J gene: -
clone size: -
CDR3 protein: CASSYRQGIMDEQYF

V gene: TRBV14
D gene: TRBD2
J gene: TRBJ2-5
clone size: -
CDR3 protein: CASSQLAGSGQETQYF

V gene: TRBV7-2
D gene: TRBD2
J gene: TRBJ2-4
clone size: -
CDR3 protein: CASSLEVGGAGNIQYF

V gene: TRBV6-1
D gene: -
J gene: TRBJ1-1
clone size: -
CDR3 protein: CASSDLARMNTEAFF

V gene: TRBV20-1
D gene: TRBD1
J gene: TRBJ1-2
clone size: once
CDR3 protein: CSASVGTGGGYTF

V gene: TRBV12-3/TRBV12-4
D gene: -
J gene: TRBJ2-3
clone size: few
CDR3 protein: CASSFSGPSTDTQYF

V gene: TRBV7-9
D gene: -
J gene: TRBJ2-7
clone size: -
CDR3 protein: CASSPGSRFEQYF

V gene: TRBV7-2
D gene: TRBD2
J gene: TRBJ2-7
clone size: few
CDR3 protein: CASSWTSGIYEQYF

V gene: TRBV4-2
D gene: -
J gene: TRBJ2-7
clone size: -
CDR3 protein: CASSQGRSYTYEQYF

V gene: TRBV2
D gene: -
J gene: TRBJ1-4
clone size: once
CDR3 protein: CASSEEGVNEKLFF

V gene: TRBV15
D gene: TRBD1
J gene: -
clone size: -
CDR3 protein: CATSRDTGQQGPYEQYF

V gene: TRBV6-5
D gene: TRBD1
J gene: TRBJ2-3
clone size: few
CDR3 protein: CASSHGTGTTLTQYF

V gene: TRBV11-2
D gene: TRBD2
J gene: TRBJ2-4
clone size: -
CDR3 protein: CASSRETSGSNEQYF

V gene: TRBV27
D gene: TRBD2
J gene: TRBJ2-7
clone size: once
CDR3 protein: CASSVSGSVEQYF

V gene: TRBV7-2
D gene: -
J gene: TRBJ2-5
clone size: -
CDR3 protein: CASSRRDPREQYF

V gene: TRBV29-1
D gene: -
J gene: TRBJ2-7
clone size: -
CDR3 protein: CSVGGESHEQYF

V gene: TRBV7-2
D gene: -
J gene: TRBJ2-7
clone size: -
CDR3 protein: CASSPRGTLSYEQYF

V gene: TRBV20-1
D gene: -
J gene: TRBJ2-7
clone size: few
CDR3 protein: CSAREGGKEWGEQYF

V gene: TRBV20-1
D gene: TRBD2
J gene: TRBJ2-1
clone size: -
CDR3 protein: CSASKGLAELNEQFF

V gene: TRBV5-5
D gene: TRBD2
J gene: TRBJ2-1
clone size: -
CDR3 protein: CASSVRLAVRSGSYNEQFF

V gene: TRBV11-2
D gene: -
J gene: TRBJ1-5
clone size: -
CDR3 protein: CASSLGTQGDDQPQHF

V gene: TRBV12-3/TRBV12-4
D gene: -
J gene: TRBJ2-1
clone size: once
CDR3 protein: CASRSLFPSVDNEQFF

V gene: TRBV20-1
D gene: TRBD2
J gene: TRBJ2-7
clone size: -
CDR3 protein: CSARDRLAGDEQYF

V gene: TRBV5-1
D gene: -
J gene: TRBJ2-1
clone size: -
CDR3 protein: CASSLAGSWYNEQFF

V gene: TRBV15
D gene: -
J gene: TRBJ2-2
clone size: -
CDR3 protein: CATSSGVRTDKNTGELFF

V gene: TRBV11-2
D gene: -
J gene: TRBJ2-7
clone size: once
CDR3 protein: CASSLTGYGLAYEQYF

V gene: TRBV4-2
D gene: TRBD2
J gene: TRBJ2-7
clone size: -
CDR3 protein: CASSQDSGSDYEQYF

V gene: TRBV6-5
D gene: TRBD1
J gene: -
clone size: -
CDR3 protein: CASSYSTGGPYEQYF

V gene: TRBV20-1
D gene: -
J gene: TRBJ2-1
clone size: -
CDR3 protein: CSAPGEASYEQFF

V gene: TRBV20-1
D gene: -
J gene: TRBJ2-7
clone size: -
CDR3 protein: CSARDHGQYPYEQYF

V gene: TRBV29-1
D gene: -
J gene: TRBJ2-1
clone size: -
CDR3 protein: CSVDPASSYNEQFF

V gene: TRBV10-3
D gene: -
J gene: TRBJ2-3
clone size: -
CDR3 protein: CAISDTASTDTQYF

V gene: TRBV2
D gene: -
J gene: TRBJ2-1
clone size: -
CDR3 protein: CASRALPTGSYNEQFF

V gene: TRBV19
D gene: -
J gene: TRBJ1-1
clone size: once
CDR3 protein: CASTEGSQLDTEAFF

V gene: TRBV2
D gene: -
J gene: TRBJ1-5
clone size: -
CDR3 protein: CASRPKGGNQPQHF

V gene: TRBV7-6
D gene: TRBD1
J gene: TRBJ1-6
clone size: -
CDR3 protein: CASSLRTGSSNSPLHF